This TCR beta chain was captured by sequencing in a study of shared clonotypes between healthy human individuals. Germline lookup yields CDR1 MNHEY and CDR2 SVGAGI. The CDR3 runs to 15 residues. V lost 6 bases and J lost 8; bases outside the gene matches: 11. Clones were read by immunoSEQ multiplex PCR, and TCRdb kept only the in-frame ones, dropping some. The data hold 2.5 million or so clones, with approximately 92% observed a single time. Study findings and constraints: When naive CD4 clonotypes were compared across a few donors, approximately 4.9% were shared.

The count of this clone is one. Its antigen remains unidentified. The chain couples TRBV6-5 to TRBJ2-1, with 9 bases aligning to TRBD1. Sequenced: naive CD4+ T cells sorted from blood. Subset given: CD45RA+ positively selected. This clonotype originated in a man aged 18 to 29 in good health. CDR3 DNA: TGTGCCAGCAGCCCCGGGACAGGGTTTGTGGATGAGCAGTTCTTC. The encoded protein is CASSPGTGFVDEQFF.